Detailed here is one T cell receptor beta chain. This entry is derived from a study of blood T cell repertoires in COVID-19. Study-wide context: Acute and convalescent COVID-19 specimens originated in the United States, Italy and Spain. Sources were T cells, B-cell-depleted T cells, or PBMCs; the material itself was cDNA or gDNA.

Per the original data handling: Nucleated cell counts were estimated from reference gene primer amplification. TCRdb's copy holds only in-frame clones and misses some; the assay was immunoSEQ multiplex PCR. V and J calls and clone size are those listed in that table; D and trimming were worked out from the DNA. The sample includes roughly 200,000 clones, around 85% of them seen just once. The CDR3 runs to 12 residues. Germline V gene sequence: CDR1 SGHRS, CDR2 YFSETQ. Trimming took 4 bases from V and 5 from J, leaving 9 bases between them. The clonotype originates from a human donor with active or convalescent COVID-19. The donor label of this sample is uncertain. The chain uses TRBV5-1 and TRBJ1-2; perhaps TRBD1 as D (5 bases). The specimen was peripheral blood. CDR3 nucleotide sequence: TGCGCCAGCAGCCACGACAGATATGGCTACACCTTC. Its translation: CASSHDRYGYTF.